A selection of T cell receptor beta chains follows, all from one sample in a study of blood T cell repertoires in COVID-19. This table comes from immunoSEQ multiplex PCR, and its TCRdb copy is limited to in-frame clones, with some not included. The sample shows roughly 100,000 clones, around nine tenths of them seen only once. The specimen was peripheral blood. These receptor sequences come from a man aged 45 to 65 with active COVID-19. CDR3s include the opening cysteine and the closing phenylalanine or tryptophan. A D gene is named only where the DNA matches it firmly. Not all rows give a size; the values are once, few, many and, for expanded clones, a class.

-,-,TRBJ2-7,TRBV2,CASSVEGAGEQYF,TGTGCCAGCAGTGTGGAGGGGGCGGGGGAGCAGTACTTC
-,-,TRBJ1-1,TRBV20-1,CSASWGPEAFF,TGCAGTGCTAGTTGGGGCCCTGAAGCTTTCTTT
TRBD2,-,TRBJ2-1,TRBV7-9,CASSALRGGLANEQFF,TGTGCCAGCAGCGCCCTTCGGGGGGGCCTGGCCAATGAGCAGTTCTTC
-,-,TRBJ2-5,TRBV15,CATSRAPLETQYF,TGTGCCACCAGCAGAGCCCCCCTCGAGACCCAGTACTTC
-,-,TRBJ2-7,TRBV7-8,CASSLADRYTYEQYF,TGTGCCAGCAGCTTAGCCGACAGGTATACCTACGAGCAGTACTTC
TRBD2,few,TRBJ2-1,TRBV7-8,CASSLRTSGGNEQFF,TGTGCCAGCAGCTTACGGACTAGCGGGGGCAATGAGCAGTTCTTC
-,-,TRBJ1-1,TRBV28,CASSFQGINTEAFF,TGTGCCAGCAGTTTTCAGGGGATAAACACTGAAGCTTTCTTT
-,-,TRBJ1-1,TRBV21-1,CASSIHRGGYTEAFF,TGTGCCAGCAGCATCCACCGGGGGGGGTACACTGAAGCTTTCTTT
TRBD1,-,TRBJ1-1,TRBV7-2,CASSFTDRGTEAFF,TGTGCCAGCAGCTTCACCGACAGGGGTACTGAAGCTTTCTTT
-,-,TRBJ2-1,TRBV11-2,CASSLAGAQYNEQFF,TGTGCCAGCAGCTTAGCTGGGGCGCAATACAATGAGCAGTTCTTC
-,-,TRBJ1-6,TRBV18,CASSLDSSYNSPLHF,TGTGCCAGCTCACTTGATAGCTCCTATAATTCACCCCTCCACTTT
-,-,TRBJ2-5,TRBV6-5,CASSYHGETQYF,TGTGCCAGCAGTTACCACGGAGAGACCCAGTACTTC
-,-,TRBJ1-2,TRBV7-9,CASSSGGGRGNYGYTF,TGTGCCAGCAGCTCAGGAGGAGGCCGAGGGAACTATGGCTACACCTTC
-,-,TRBJ2-7,TRBV20-1,CSASENQYEQYF,TGCAGTGCTAGTGAAAATCAGTACGAGCAGTACTTC
TRBD2,once,TRBJ2-2,TRBV3-1/TRBV3-2,CASSRTSGGVFF,TGTGCCAGCAGCCGGACTAGCGGGGGGGTGTTTTTT
TRBD2,-,TRBJ2-7,TRBV6-5,CASRRGGAGEQYF,TGTGCCAGCAGGCGCGGGGGGGCCGGCGAGCAGTACTTC
-,once,TRBJ1-1,TRBV11-2,CASSPDIQNTEAFF,TGTGCCAGCAGCCCCGACATACAGAACACTGAAGCTTTCTTT
TRBD1,-,TRBJ2-1,TRBV11-2,CASSLLRTGVNNEQFF,TGTGCCAGCAGCTTACTCCGGACAGGGGTTAACAATGAGCAGTTCTTC
TRBD1,-,TRBJ1-1,TRBV19,CASSKGTGGENTEAFF,TGTGCCAGTAGTAAAGGGACAGGGGGAGAGAACACTGAAGCTTTCTTT
-,-,TRBJ1-1,TRBV25-1,CASSVAGGTEAFF,TGTGCCAGCAGTGTAGCCGGGGGGACTGAAGCTTTCTTT
TRBD2,-,TRBJ2-3,TRBV6-2/TRBV6-3,CASSHSGGMDTQYF,TGTGCCAGCAGCCATAGCGGGGGTATGGATACGCAGTATTTT
-,-,TRBJ1-1,TRBV11-2,CASRAIKGSYTEAFF,TGTGCCAGCAGGGCTATCAAAGGGAGTTACACTGAAGCTTTCTTT
TRBD2,-,TRBJ2-1,TRBV6-5,CAINRGGSYNEQFF,TGTGCCATTAATCGGGGAGGGTCCTACAATGAGCAGTTCTTC
-,-,TRBJ1-5,TRBV4-2,CASSQSPNQPQHF,TGTGCCAGCAGCCAAAGCCCCAATCAGCCCCAGCATTTT